The rows below give T cell receptor beta chains drawn from one sample of a study of T cells after yellow fever vaccination. MiXCR, run by TCRdb on the 5' RACE reads, gives a single entry per CDR3 protein. The top ten clones hold less than 0.55% of a sample with approximately 300,000 distinct CDR3 sequences, approximately 12% of them seen once. The material was CD4+ T cells sorted from PBMCs, obtained 45 days after the yellow fever booster vaccination. The receptors stem from a man aged 25-45 years who received the YFV17D yellow fever vaccine. Each CDR3 is given with its conserved first and last residue. A D gene is named only where the DNA matches it firmly. Size is omitted from some rows. Given values are once, few, many or a class for expanded clones.

J gene	V gene	D gene	clone size	CDR3 DNA	CDR3 protein
TRBJ2-7	TRBV27	NA	NA	TGTGCCAGCAGTTTTCGGTACCTCTTGGGCGAGCAGTACTTC	CASSFRYLLGEQYF
TRBJ2-1	TRBV3-1	NA	NA	TGTGCCAGCAGCCAAGATCACGGATCCTTCAATGAGCAGTTCTTC	CASSQDHGSFNEQFF
TRBJ2-1	TRBV9	NA	many	TGTGCCAGCAGCGCGCTAGGTGGGGAGCAGTTCTTC	CASSALGGEQFF
TRBJ2-1	TRBV30	NA	NA	TGTGCCTGGAGTGCCTGGAATGAGCAGTTCTTC	CAWSAWNEQFF
TRBJ2-1	TRBV7-2	NA	NA	TGTGCCAGCAGTCCAGGCCTCGTTGAGCAGTTCTTC	CASSPGLVEQFF
TRBJ2-1	TRBV20-1	NA	NA	TGCAGTGCTTCTCCGGACTACAATGAGCAGTTCTTC	CSASPDYNEQFF
TRBJ2-1	TRBV20-1	NA	few	TGCAGTGCTAGATTAACCGAGCTCCGGTACAATGAGCAGTTCTTC	CSARLTELRYNEQFF
TRBJ2-1	TRBV10-3	NA	many	TGTGCCATCAGTGAACAGGGCAATGAGCAGTTCTTC	CAISEQGNEQFF
TRBJ1-5	TRBV12-3/TRBV12-4	TRBD1	few	TGTGCCAGCAGGACCGCGGGACAGAGCAATCAGCCCCAGCATTTT	CASRTAGQSNQPQHF
TRBJ2-1	TRBV12-3/TRBV12-4	NA	few	TGTGCCAGCAGTTTTCGGGACAACTACAATGAGCAGTTCTTC	CASSFRDNYNEQFF
TRBJ2-7	TRBV7-9	TRBD2	NA	TGTGCCAGCTTACCTGGGACTAGCGGGAGAGGTGGGGGCGAGCAGTACTTC	CASLPGTSGRGGGEQYF
TRBJ2-1	TRBV11-3	TRBD2	many	TGTGCCAGCAGCACCGGGACTAGCGGGAGGGGACATGAGCAGTTCTTC	CASSTGTSGRGHEQFF
TRBJ2-7	TRBV7-2	TRBD1	few	TGTGCCAGCAGTTACCGACAGGGCCTCTACGAGCAGTACTTC	CASSYRQGLYEQYF
TRBJ1-2	TRBV20-1	NA	few	TGCAGTGCTTCTTACCTGGACGGCTATGGCTACACCTTC	CSASYLDGYGYTF
TRBJ2-1	TRBV11-1	NA	NA	TGTGCCAGCAGCTTAGCAGGGGGGACTAGCAGGGGGCATGAGCAGTTCTTC	CASSLAGGTSRGHEQFF
TRBJ2-1	TRBV30	NA	NA	TGTGCCTTTAGTGCTGGACAGCTCTACAATGAGCAGTTCTTC	CAFSAGQLYNEQFF
TRBJ1-3	TRBV7-9	NA	NA	TGTGCCAGCAGCTTCCCGAACTACTCTGGAAACACCATATATTTT	CASSFPNYSGNTIYF
TRBJ2-2	TRBV7-2	TRBD2	few	TGTGCCAGCAGCTTAGGTTCCGCGGGAGGCGGCGGGGAGCTGTTTTTT	CASSLGSAGGGGELFF
TRBJ2-7	TRBV20-1	TRBD2	few	TGCAGTGCTAGCCAGGAGACTAGCGGGACCTACGAGCAGTACTTC	CSASQETSGTYEQYF
TRBJ1-2	TRBV20-1	TRBD1	few	TGCAGTGCGACTGGGACAGGGGGTACGGGGGGCTACACCTTC	CSATGTGGTGGYTF
TRBJ2-1	TRBV11-3	NA	NA	TGTGCCAGCAGCTTAGGGGCGGCAACTTACAATGAGCAGTTCTTC	CASSLGAATYNEQFF
TRBJ2-1	TRBV15	TRBD1	NA	TGTGCCACCAGCCTTGGTGCCGGGACAGGGGCCTACAATGAGCAGTTCTTC	CATSLGAGTGAYNEQFF
TRBJ2-1	TRBV7-3	NA	NA	TGTGCCAGCAGCTTAACGTCGAACACCGTGCAGTTCTTC	CASSLTSNTVQFF
TRBJ2-3	TRBV9	NA	NA	TGTGCCAGCAGCATTACGGGAGCCGCAGATACGCAGTATTTT	CASSITGAADTQYF
TRBJ2-7	TRBV5-4	NA	NA	TGTGCCAGCAGCTTGGCCGCGGCAGGGCCCCACGAGCAGTACTTC	CASSLAAAGPHEQYF
TRBJ1-5	TRBV12-3/TRBV12-4	NA	NA	TGTGCCAGCGGTTTAGCGCTGGGTCAGCCCCAGCATTTT	CASGLALGQPQHF
TRBJ2-1	TRBV20-1	TRBD2	NA	TGCAGTGCTAGAGAGGGGGGCCTAGCGGGAGTCTACAATGAGCAGTTCTTC	CSAREGGLAGVYNEQFF
TRBJ2-1	TRBV9	NA	few	TGTGCCAGCAGCCCTCGGTCGCCGGCCACCTACAATGAGCAGTTCTTC	CASSPRSPATYNEQFF
TRBJ2-1	TRBV20-1	TRBD2	many	TGCAGTGCTAGAGATTTACTAGCGGGGGACAATGAGCAGTTCTTC	CSARDLLAGDNEQFF
TRBJ1-2	TRBV18	NA	NA	TGTGCCAGCTCCCCAGGACAGATTCCAACTAGCGGCTACACCTTC	CASSPGQIPTSGYTF
TRBJ2-1	TRBV7-6	TRBD2	NA	TGTGCCAGCAGCTTGCCTAGCGGGAGGGCCACGGAGCAGTTCTTC	CASSLPSGRATEQFF
TRBJ2-1	TRBV11-2	TRBD2	NA	TGTGCCAGCAGCTTAGAGGGCCTAGCGGTGCAGTTCTTC	CASSLEGLAVQFF
TRBJ2-2	TRBV5-5	TRBD1	NA	TGTGCCAGCAGCAAACCAGGGGGGAACACCGGGGAGCTGTTTTTT	CASSKPGGNTGELFF
TRBJ1-6	TRBV6-5	NA	few	TGTGCCAGCAGTTACGCGGCGGGGGCTTCCTATAATTCACCCCTCCACTTT	CASSYAAGASYNSPLHF
TRBJ2-4	TRBV3-1	NA	NA	TGTGCCAGCAGCCAAGATAGTGCACCAGACAAAAACATTCAGTACTTC	CASSQDSAPDKNIQYF
TRBJ2-7	TRBV29-1	TRBD2	few	TGCAGCGTTGATATAGGACTAGCGAAGGACGAGCAGTACTTC	CSVDIGLAKDEQYF
TRBJ2-7	TRBV7-2	TRBD1	NA	TGTGCCAGCAGCTTAGCGTCCGGGACAGTTCACTACGAGCAGTACTTC	CASSLASGTVHYEQYF
TRBJ2-1	TRBV7-8	TRBD1	few	TGTGCCAGCAGCTTAGCCGGGACAGGGTCCTACAATGAGCAGTTCTTC	CASSLAGTGSYNEQFF
TRBJ2-2	TRBV5-6	NA	NA	TGTGCCAGCAGCACCTCCAGGGTTCGGACCGGGGAGCTGTTTTTT	CASSTSRVRTGELFF
TRBJ2-7	TRBV20-1	NA	NA	TGCAGTGCTAGAGAGTTCAGTTCTAACTACGAGCAGTACTTC	CSAREFSSNYEQYF
TRBJ2-7	TRBV20-1	NA	NA	TGCAGCCCTAAAGGCAGGGCTGACGAGCAGTACTTC	CSPKGRADEQYF
TRBJ2-7	TRBV28	TRBD1	few	TGTGCCAGCATCTCGGGACAGTCGATACACGAGCAGTACTTC	CASISGQSIHEQYF
TRBJ1-5	TRBV24-1	NA	few	TGTGCCACCGCTGGGTCCGGGAATCAGCCCCAGCATTTT	CATAGSGNQPQHF
TRBJ1-3	TRBV7-9	TRBD1	few	TGTGCCAGCAGCAAGGGACAGTCCTCTGGAAACACCATATATTTT	CASSKGQSSGNTIYF
TRBJ2-3	TRBV20-1	TRBD2	few	TGCAGTGCTAGAGATCTACTAGCGGGCACAGATACGCAGTATTTT	CSARDLLAGTDTQYF
TRBJ1-2	TRBV4-3	NA	NA	TGCGCCAGCAGCCCCTCGGGGACGGTACTCTATGGCTACACCTTC	CASSPSGTVLYGYTF
TRBJ2-7	TRBV5-1	TRBD2	many	TGCGCCAGCAGCTGGACTGAGCGCGGGAGCTCCTACGAGCAGTACTTC	CASSWTERGSSYEQYF
TRBJ2-7	TRBV29-1	TRBD1	few	TGCAGCGTCAATCCGGGACAGGGCTACGAGCAGTACTTC	CSVNPGQGYEQYF
TRBJ2-1	TRBV20-1	TRBD1	few	TGCAGTGCTACCATCGGACAGGCGGCCCACAATGAGCAGTTCTTC	CSATIGQAAHNEQFF
TRBJ2-1	TRBV27	NA	once	TGTGCCCGCAGTTTAAAGGACCGACTAGTCCCGGGGTACAATGAGCAGTTCTTC	CARSLKDRLVPGYNEQFF